Below, 30 T cell receptor beta chains from the same sample are listed, as sequenced in a study of T cells in Graves' hyperthyroidism and ophthalmopathy. Amplification of TCR beta CDR3 regions was performed using RNA transcripts as template. First-round RT-PCR of the TCR CDR3 relied on the HTBI primer set. TCRdb processed the multiplex PCR reads anew with MiXCR; each CDR3 protein has one entry. The sample shows roughly 350,000 distinct CDR3 sequences, roughly an eighth of them seen only once. Sequencing was done on a sample of blood. The receptor source for this set is a woman aged 40-49 years with Graves' ophthalmopathy.

The rearrangement links TRBV30 to TRBJ2-7, with D tentatively TRBD2 (5 bases). The length of the CDR3 is 12 residues. Germline CDR1 GTSNPN, CDR2 SVGIG (reference sequence). V was pared by 1 base and J by 2 bases, with 6 bases between. In DNA, the CDR3 is TGTGCCTGGAGTGGAGGGCCCTACGAGCAGTACTTC. Its translation: CAWSGGPYEQYF.

A few counts support this clonotype. The chain links TRBV5-6 to TRBJ1-5, with unresolved D. Germline V gives CDR1 SGHDT, CDR2 YYEEEE. This CDR3 has 14 residues. V shed 2 bases and J shed 0 bases, with 6 bases lying between them. The CDR3 spells CASSFLNSNQPQHF. The DNA for the CDR3 is TGTGCCAGCAGCTTCTTAAATAGCAATCAGCCCCAGCATTTT. The full variable domain, with the rest looked up from reference TRBV5-6 and TRBJ1-5, is DAGVTQSPTHLIKTRGQQVTLRCSPKSGHDTVSWYQQALGQGPQFIFQYYEEEERQRGNFPDRFSGHQFPNYSSELNVNALLLGDSALYLCASSFLNSNQPQHFGDGTRLSIL.

The chain uses TRBV7-9 and TRBJ2-6; D gene uncertain. The CDR3 spans 14 residues. The V and J ends lost 5 bases and 12 bases respectively, with 17 bases between them. The germline gives CDR1 SEHNR, CDR2 FQNEAQ (reference sequence). Written as DNA, the CDR3 is TGTGCCAGCAGCCCCCGCGGTGGGGTCGGCGTCCTGACTTTC. This codes for CASSPRGGVGVLTF.

CDR3 residues: CASSPFYPTVYGYTF. CDR3 DNA: TGTGCCAGCAGTCCGTTTTACCCCACCGTCTATGGCTACACCTTC. The chain carries TRBV27 and TRBJ1-2; D is unresolved. The CDR3 is 15 amino acids. CDR1 is MNHEY, CDR2 SMNVEV, per germline (reference sequence). V lost 5 bases, J lost 4 bases, and 17 bases lay in between.

The J gene is TRBJ2-5, the V gene TRBV5-1, with 10 bases fitting TRBD2. CDR3 size: 17 residues. Germline values: CDR1 SGHRS, CDR2 YFSETQ. The V and J ends lost 2 bases and 4 bases, in that order; junction bases with no gene match: 11. The CDR3 DNA follows: TGCGCCAGCAGCTTTGGAAGCGGGGGGGCCCCCACAGAGACCCAGTACTTC. It specifies CASSFGSGGAPTETQYF.

The chain has TRBV7-6 and TRBJ1-1; the D gene is possibly TRBD1 (5 bases). Germline V lookup: CDR1 SGHVS, CDR2 FNYEAQ. Between the trimmed V and J ends, which lost 5 bases and 11 bases, there was a span of 18 bases. The CDR3 loop spans 13 amino acids. The CDR3 sequence: CASSVGLLERAFF. CDR3 in DNA: TGTGCCAGCAGCGTGGGACTCCTCGAAAGGGCTTTCTTT.

CDR3 sequence: CATSPRTGGVGREQYF. CDR3 nucleotides: TGTGCCACCAGCCCCCGGACAGGGGGCGTAGGACGCGAGCAGTACTTC. V usage is TRBV15 and J usage is TRBJ2-7; TRBD1 agrees at 11 bases. The germline CDR1 and CDR2 sequences are LNHNV and YYDKDF (reference sequence). This CDR3 comprises 16 residues. V was pared by 5 bases and J by 6 bases, with 12 bases of the junction left unmatched.

This clonotype was detected ten times or more. The chain links TRBV5-1 to TRBJ1-6; D remains unclear. Trimming stripped 1 base from V and 11 bases from J, with 10 bases between. The CDR3 is made up of 13 amino acids. Germline assignment: CDR1 SGHRS and CDR2 YFSETQ. The CDR3 loop is CASSLSGMAPLHF. The CDR3 nucleotides are TGCGCCAGCAGCTTGTCGGGGATGGCACCCCTCCACTTT.

This clonotype was seen many times. This chain links TRBV7-9 with TRBJ1-6, with D tentatively TRBD1 (5 bases). Germline V gives CDR1 SEHNR, CDR2 FQNEAQ (reference sequence). The CDR3 runs 14 residues. V shed 5 bases and J shed 10 bases, with 15 bases lying between them. Here the CDR3 DNA reads TGTGCCAGCAGCGAGACAGTCACTGGATCACCCCTCCACTTT. It is translated as CASSETVTGSPLHF. The full variable domain, its missing parts supplied by reference TRBV7-9 and TRBJ1-6, is DTGVSQNPRHKITKRGQNVTFRCDPISEHNRLYWYRQTLGQGPEFLTYFQNEAQLEKSRLLSDRFSAERPKGSFSTLEIQRTEQGDSAMYLCASSETVTGSPLHFGNGTRLTVT.

Many counts were recorded for this clonotype. This chain uses TRBV2 with TRBJ2-5; D might be TRBD1 (5 bases). CDR1 is SNHLY and CDR2 is FYNNEI in the germline V gene. The CDR3 totals 11 residues. V was clipped by 8 bases and J by 4 bases, with 8 bases between them. As DNA, the CDR3 is TGTGCCAGCGCTAGGGGAGAGACCCAGTACTTC. Translating it yields CASARGETQYF.

This clonotype was seen many times. The rearrangement links TRBV19 to TRBJ1-2; D gene unclear. The CDR3 totals 13 residues. V was shortened by 5 bases and J by 3 bases, with 10 bases between the two germline ends. Germline-derived CDR1 and CDR2 are LNHDA and SQIVND (reference sequence). The CDR3 region has the DNA TGTGCCAGTAGTGAAGATCCTTACTATGGCTACACCTTC. Encoded protein: CASSEDPYYGYTF.

For the CDR3, the DNA is TGTGCCAGCAGTGACGGGGGAACGCTTGAGCAGTTCTTC. Translation gives CASSDGGTLEQFF. V is TRBV6-1 and J is TRBJ2-1; weak D call: TRBD2 (6 bases). With 3 bases removed from V and 9 bases from J, the gap between germline ends came to 12 bases. Germline CDR1 reads MNHNS; CDR2 reads SASEGT. The CDR3 is made up of 13 amino acids.

This clonotype has ten or more counts. V and J are TRBV2 and TRBJ2-5; 16 bases are shared with TRBD2. The CDR3 contains 16 residues. Looked up from germline, CDR1 is SNHLY and CDR2 is FYNNEI. Trimming removed 4 bases from V and 4 bases from J; junction bases left unmatched: 3. CDR3 bases: TGTGCCAGCAGTGTTGGGACTAGCGGGAGGGTAGAGACCCAGTACTTC. Residues: CASSVGTSGRVETQYF.

This clonotype was observed a few times. The chain recombines TRBV6-1 with TRBJ2-3; no definite D call. Germline V gene lookup returns CDR1 MNHNS and CDR2 SASEGT. The germline V and J ends were trimmed by 1 base and 1 base, with 6 bases remaining between them. CDR3 length: 14 residues. The CDR3 reads CASSEVIRTDTQYF. In DNA form, the CDR3 reads TGTGCCAGCAGTGAAGTGATTCGCACAGATACGCAGTATTTT.

Many counts were recorded for this clonotype. This chain links TRBV7-2 with TRBJ1-1, with D tentatively TRBD1 (5 bases). This CDR3 has 14 residues. The V gene's germline CDR1 is SGHTA and CDR2 FQGNSA. V lost 4 bases, J lost 4 bases, and 13 bases lay in between. The CDR3: CASSSPWTSTEAFF. The CDR3 nucleotides are TGTGCCAGCAGCTCCCCTTGGACAAGCACTGAAGCTTTCTTT.

This clonotype was seen repeatedly, ten times or more. V gene TRBV7-9 combines with J gene TRBJ2-3; D might be TRBD2 (5 bases). The CDR3 length is 14 residues. The germline V gene encodes CDR1 SEHNR and CDR2 FQNEAQ (reference sequence). Trimming took 8 bases from V and 0 from J, leaving 12 bases between them. CDR3 in DNA: TGTGCCAGCCGGTCACTAGGCAGCACAGATACGCAGTATTTT. Translated: CASRSLGSTDTQYF.

This clonotype was recorded many times. This sequence joins TRBV6-1 and TRBJ2-7, with D unclear. CDR1 MNHNS and CDR2 SASEGT come from the germline V gene. The CDR3 spans 14 residues. V was trimmed by 2 bases and J by 5 bases, leaving 13 bases between them. CDR3 in DNA: TGTGCCAGCAGTGAAAGGAAACCCCCCAACGAGCAGTACTTC. Encoded protein: CASSERKPPNEQYF.

The chain combines TRBV4-2 with TRBJ1-4; D gene ambiguous. The germline V and J ends were trimmed by 4 bases and 5 bases, with 11 bases remaining between them. There are 14 residues in the CDR3. Germline values: CDR1 LGHNA, CDR2 YNFKEQ. DNA for the CDR3: TGTGCCAGCAGCCGGCAGATGGACAATGAAAAACTGTTTTTT. Amino acid sequence: CASSRQMDNEKLFF.

This clonotype has a count of ten or more. V usage is TRBV6-1 and J usage is TRBJ2-3, with 10 bases that match TRBD2. V was pared by 6 bases and J by 1 base, with 13 bases of the junction left unmatched. The length of the CDR3 is 18 residues. Germline V gene lookup returns CDR1 MNHNS and CDR2 SASEGT. The CDR3 nucleotides read TGTGCCAGCAGCAAAAAGCGGGGGGGCTTCCTCGGCACAGATACGCAGTATTTT. It encodes CASSKKRGGFLGTDTQYF.

This clonotype was found many times. The chain couples TRBV11-2 to TRBJ2-1; the D is unclear. The CDR3 is 12 amino acids. Germline V gene data show CDR1 as SGHAT and CDR2 as FQNNGV. Between the trimmed V and J ends, which lost 3 bases and 7 bases, there was a span of 7 bases. CDR3 DNA sequence: TGTGCCAGCAGCTTTGTAGGAAATGAGCAGTTCTTC. This translates into CASSFVGNEQFF.

This clonotype has just a few counts. Compared with germline, one end of the junction differs, possibly owing to a read error. This rearrangement joins TRBV7-9 to TRBJ1-1; the D gene is possibly TRBD1 (5 bases). Germline-derived CDR1 and CDR2 are SEHNR and FQNEAQ (reference sequence). The CDR3 length is 18 residues. The CDR3 nucleotides read TGTGCCAGCAAGGGGCCGGCAGGGAACCTTCCGATGAACACTGAAACTTTCTTT. It specifies CASKGPAGNLPMNTETFF.

This clonotype has a count of ten or more. The gene calls are TRBV2 and TRBJ2-3; D is undetermined. Germline V gene lookup returns CDR1 SNHLY and CDR2 FYNNEI. The CDR3 totals 12 residues. The ends were cut back, 6 bases at V and 6 bases at J, with 10 bases in the middle. The CDR3 DNA sequence: TGTGCCAGCAGAGCTTATAAGGATACGCAGTATTTT. Protein: CASRAYKDTQYF.

V and J are TRBV5-1 and TRBJ2-1; D might be TRBD1 (6 bases). In germline, CDR1 is SGHRS, CDR2 YFSETQ. The CDR3 has 17 residues. The germline V and J ends were trimmed by 4 bases and 0 bases, with 17 bases remaining between them. The CDR3 here is CASSRTGNPSSYNEQFF. In nucleotides, the CDR3 is TGCGCCAGCAGCCGTACAGGGAACCCCAGCTCCTACAATGAGCAGTTCTTC.

This clonotype showed up just a few times. The chain recombines TRBV9 with TRBJ2-2; 9 bases line up with TRBD2. This CDR3 is built from 15 residues. Losses at the gene ends were 2 bases for V and 5 bases for J; bases not matched to a gene: 4. Germline CDR1 and CDR2: SGDLS and YYNGEE. CDR3 region: CASSVGGGATGELFF. The CDR3 bases are TGTGCCAGCAGCGTGGGCGGGGGGGCGACCGGGGAGCTGTTTTTT.

This clonotype was recorded at least ten times. The V call is TRBV12-3 or TRBV12-4, the J call TRBJ1-6, with D unresolved. Trimming removed 7 bases from V and 3 bases from J, with 13 bases in between. This CDR3 region has 15 residues. The CDR3 DNA is TGTGCCAGCACTACAGTTGACGGCTATAATTCACCCCTCCACTTT. This codes for CASTTVDGYNSPLHF.

In this sample, this clonotype turned up a few times. The chain employs TRBV29-1 and TRBJ2-7; D may be TRBD1 (7 bases). Trimming removed 7 bases from V and 7 bases from J, with 14 bases in between. Germline V gene data show CDR1 as SQVTM and CDR2 as ANQGSEA. The length of the CDR3 is 11 residues. The CDR3 DNA follows: TGCAGCGCCCGTTCAGGGGGGGAGCAGTACTTC. Protein sequence: CSARSGGEQYF.

This clonotype was recorded many times. The rearrangement uses TRBV6-1 and TRBJ2-3, with 7 bases fitting TRBD1. Germline trimming cut 2 bases from V and 4 bases from J; bases unmatched to any gene: 3. In germline, CDR1 is MNHNS, CDR2 SASEGT. The CDR3 is 14 amino acids. The CDR3 bases are TGTGCCAGCAGTGAAAGGGGGCCTCCAGATACGCAGTATTTT. Amino acids: CASSERGPPDTQYF.

This clonotype has at least ten counts. The genes are TRBV20-1 and TRBJ2-5; TRBD2 might be the D (7 bases). The germline CDR1 and CDR2 sequences are DFQATT and SNEGSKA (reference sequence). The CDR3 totals 16 residues. The V and J ends lost 0 bases and 4 bases respectively, with 18 bases between them. Here the CDR3 reads CSARDGSGGSRETQYF. CDR3 coding DNA: TGCAGTGCTAGAGACGGTTCGGGGGGCAGCAGAGAGACCCAGTACTTC.

This clonotype has a count of ten or more. The chain is built from TRBV6-1 and TRBJ2-1; TRBD1 aligns across 10 bases. Germline loops: CDR1 MNHNS, CDR2 SASEGT. V shed 5 bases, J shed 7 bases, and the junction held 14 bases outside the gene matches. The CDR3 is 17 amino acids. As DNA, the CDR3 is TGTGCCAGCAGTTCAGGGACAGGGGTAATTCTAGGGAATGAGCAGTTCTTC. It codes for CASSSGTGVILGNEQFF.

This clonotype occurred many times. The V call is TRBV2, the J call TRBJ2-1; the match to TRBD1 covers 7 bases. From germline, CDR1 is SNHLY and CDR2 FYNNEI. Trimming removed 1 base from V and 2 bases from J; junction bases left unmatched: 2. The CDR3 consists of 15 residues. As DNA, the CDR3 is TGTGCCAGCAGTGAAGGAGGGGGCGCCTACAATGAGCAGTTCTTC. This sequence encodes CASSEGGGAYNEQFF.